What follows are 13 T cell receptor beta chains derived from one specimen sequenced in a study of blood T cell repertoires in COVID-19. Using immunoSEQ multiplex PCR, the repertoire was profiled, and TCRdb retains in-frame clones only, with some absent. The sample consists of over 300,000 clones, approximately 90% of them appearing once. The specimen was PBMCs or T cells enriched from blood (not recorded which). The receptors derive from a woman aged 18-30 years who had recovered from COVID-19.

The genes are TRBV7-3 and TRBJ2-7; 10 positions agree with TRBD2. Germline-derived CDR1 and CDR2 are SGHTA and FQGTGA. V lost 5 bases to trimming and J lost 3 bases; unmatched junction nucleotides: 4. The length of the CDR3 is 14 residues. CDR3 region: CASSPSGSFYEQYF. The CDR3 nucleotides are TGTGCCAGCAGCCCTAGCGGGAGTTTCTACGAGCAGTACTTC.

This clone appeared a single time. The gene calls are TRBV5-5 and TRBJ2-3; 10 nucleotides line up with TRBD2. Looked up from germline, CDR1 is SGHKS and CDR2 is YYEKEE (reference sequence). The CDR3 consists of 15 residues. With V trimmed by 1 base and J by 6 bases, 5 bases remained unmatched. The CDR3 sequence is CASSLRPSGSDTQYF. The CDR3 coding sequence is TGTGCCAGCAGCTTGCGGCCTAGCGGGAGTGATACGCAGTATTTT.

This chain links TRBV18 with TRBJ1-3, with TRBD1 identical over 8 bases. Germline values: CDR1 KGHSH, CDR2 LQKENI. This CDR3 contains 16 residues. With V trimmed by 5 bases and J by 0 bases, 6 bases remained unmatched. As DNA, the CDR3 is TGTGCCAGCTCAGCTTATCAGGGGGCCTCTGGAAACACCATATATTTT. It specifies CASSAYQGASGNTIYF.

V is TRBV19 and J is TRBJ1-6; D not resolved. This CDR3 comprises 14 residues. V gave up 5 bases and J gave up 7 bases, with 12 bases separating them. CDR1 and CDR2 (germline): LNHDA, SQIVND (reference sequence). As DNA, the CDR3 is TGTGCCAGTAGTCCCCGAGAACTAAATTCACCCCTCCACTTT. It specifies CASSPRELNSPLHF.

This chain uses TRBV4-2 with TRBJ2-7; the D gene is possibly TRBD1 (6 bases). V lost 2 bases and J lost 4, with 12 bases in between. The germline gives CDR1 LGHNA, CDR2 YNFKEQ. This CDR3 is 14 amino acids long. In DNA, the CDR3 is TGTGCCAGCAGCCAACAACAGGGTGGGTACGAGCAGTACTTC. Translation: CASSQQQGGYEQYF.

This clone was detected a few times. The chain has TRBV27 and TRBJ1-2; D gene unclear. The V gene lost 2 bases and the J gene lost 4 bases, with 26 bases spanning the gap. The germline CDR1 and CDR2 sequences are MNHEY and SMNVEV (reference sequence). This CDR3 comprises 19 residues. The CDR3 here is CASSLTPHVGEVDGYGYTF. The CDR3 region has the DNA TGTGCCAGCAGTTTAACCCCCCATGTTGGGGAGGTCGACGGCTATGGCTACACCTTC.

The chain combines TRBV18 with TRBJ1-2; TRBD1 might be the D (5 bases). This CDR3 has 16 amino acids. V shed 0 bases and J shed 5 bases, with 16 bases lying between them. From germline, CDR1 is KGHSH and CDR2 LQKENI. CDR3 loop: CASSPPERVGLYGYTF. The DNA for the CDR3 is TGTGCCAGCTCACCACCAGAACGAGTGGGACTTTATGGCTACACCTTC.

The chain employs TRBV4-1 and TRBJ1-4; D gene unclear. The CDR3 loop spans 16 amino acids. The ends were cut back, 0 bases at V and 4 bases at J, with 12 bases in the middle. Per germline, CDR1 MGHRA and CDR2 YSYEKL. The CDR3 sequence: CASSQEGSGNNEKLFF. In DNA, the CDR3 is TGCGCCAGCAGCCAAGAGGGCAGCGGAAATAATGAAAAACTGTTTTTT.

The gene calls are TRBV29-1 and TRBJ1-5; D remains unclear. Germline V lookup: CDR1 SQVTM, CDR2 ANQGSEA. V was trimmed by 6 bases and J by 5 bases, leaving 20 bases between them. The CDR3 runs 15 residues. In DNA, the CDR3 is TGCAGCGTCTCCTTATTCGGGTCCTCCGATCAGCCCCAGCATTTT. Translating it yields CSVSLFGSSDQPQHF.

The CDR3 reads CASSLAGTEVQYF. CDR3 in DNA: TGTGCCAGCAGCTTAGCCGGGACAGAGGTTCAGTACTTC. This sequence joins TRBV7-9 and TRBJ2-4, with 7 bases aligning to TRBD1. Trimming cost V 0 bases and J 11 bases; bases outside gene matches: 4. The V gene's germline CDR1 is SEHNR and CDR2 FQNEAQ (reference sequence). The length of the CDR3 is 13 residues.

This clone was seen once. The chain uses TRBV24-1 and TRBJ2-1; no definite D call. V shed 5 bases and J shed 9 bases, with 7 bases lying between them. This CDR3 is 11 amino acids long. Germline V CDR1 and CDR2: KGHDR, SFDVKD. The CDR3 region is CATSAQFEQFF. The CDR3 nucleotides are TGTGCCACCAGTGCCCAGTTTGAGCAGTTCTTC.

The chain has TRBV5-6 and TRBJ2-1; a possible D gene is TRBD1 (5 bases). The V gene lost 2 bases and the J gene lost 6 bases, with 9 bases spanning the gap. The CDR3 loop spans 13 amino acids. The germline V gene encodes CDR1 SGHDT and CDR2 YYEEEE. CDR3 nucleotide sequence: TGTGCCAGCAGCTTCGGTACAGGCAATGAGCAGTTCTTC. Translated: CASSFGTGNEQFF.

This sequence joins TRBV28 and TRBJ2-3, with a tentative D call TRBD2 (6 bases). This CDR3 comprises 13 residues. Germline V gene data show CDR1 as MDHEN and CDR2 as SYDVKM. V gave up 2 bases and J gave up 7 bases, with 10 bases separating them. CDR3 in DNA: TGTGCCAGCAGTTTAAGTAGCGGAAATACGCAGTATTTT. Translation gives CASSLSSGNTQYF.